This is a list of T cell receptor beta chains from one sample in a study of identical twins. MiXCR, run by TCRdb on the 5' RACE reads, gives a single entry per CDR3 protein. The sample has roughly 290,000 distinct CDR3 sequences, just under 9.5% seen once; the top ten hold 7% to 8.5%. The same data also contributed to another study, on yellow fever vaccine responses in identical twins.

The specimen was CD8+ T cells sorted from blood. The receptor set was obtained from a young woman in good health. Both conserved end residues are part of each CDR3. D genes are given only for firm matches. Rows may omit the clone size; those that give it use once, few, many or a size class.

cdr3_nt: TGCAGTGCTAACAGGGGTTCAGGGCTAGTATATGGCTACACCTTC
cdr3_aa: CSANRGSGLVYGYTF
d_call: TRBD1
j_call: TRBJ1-2
clone_size: few
v_call: TRBV20-1

cdr3_nt: TGTGCCAGCTCCCCACTACACGGGGGGAATCAGCCCCAGCATTTT
cdr3_aa: CASSPLHGGNQPQHF
d_call: -
j_call: TRBJ1-5
clone_size: -
v_call: TRBV18

cdr3_nt: TGTGCCAGCAGCTCCACCCCCGGGGATGAGCAGTACTTC
cdr3_aa: CASSSTPGDEQYF
d_call: -
j_call: TRBJ2-7
clone_size: -
v_call: TRBV7-9

cdr3_nt: TGTGCCAGCAGCTTAAGGGGGGATAACACCGGGGAGCTGTTTTTT
cdr3_aa: CASSLRGDNTGELFF
d_call: -
j_call: TRBJ2-2
clone_size: many
v_call: TRBV7-3

cdr3_nt: TGTGCCAGCATCGAGCGGGAGGGTAATGAGCAGTTCTTC
cdr3_aa: CASIEREGNEQFF
d_call: TRBD2
j_call: TRBJ2-1
clone_size: -
v_call: TRBV28

cdr3_nt: TGTGCCAGCAGCCTCGAGGAGCGCTCCTACAATGAGCAGTTCTTC
cdr3_aa: CASSLEERSYNEQFF
d_call: -
j_call: TRBJ2-1
clone_size: -
v_call: TRBV7-9

cdr3_nt: TGTGCCAGCAGCTTCGGGACAGGGGGTCTAAGAAGCACAGATACGCAGTATTTT
cdr3_aa: CASSFGTGGLRSTDTQYF
d_call: TRBD1
j_call: TRBJ2-3
clone_size: -
v_call: TRBV11-2

cdr3_nt: TGTGCCAGCTCACCAGTGGACGTGGTTAATGAGCAGTTCTTC
cdr3_aa: CASSPVDVVNEQFF
d_call: -
j_call: TRBJ2-1
clone_size: few
v_call: TRBV18

cdr3_nt: TGTGCTAGTGGGACTACGGCCTACAATGAGCAGTTCTTC
cdr3_aa: CASGTTAYNEQFF
d_call: -
j_call: TRBJ2-1
clone_size: many
v_call: TRBV12-5

cdr3_nt: TGTGCCAGCAGCGTAGAGTCTAGGGGGCGCGTCAATGAGCAGTTCTTC
cdr3_aa: CASSVESRGRVNEQFF
d_call: TRBD1
j_call: TRBJ2-1
clone_size: -
v_call: TRBV9

cdr3_nt: TGTGCCAGCAGTTACTCGGGAGGGTTCATGAACACTGAAGCTTTCTTT
cdr3_aa: CASSYSGGFMNTEAFF
d_call: -
j_call: TRBJ1-1
clone_size: -
v_call: TRBV6-5

cdr3_nt: TGTGCCAGCAGCCATATACCCACAGATACGCAGTATTTT
cdr3_aa: CASSHIPTDTQYF
d_call: -
j_call: TRBJ2-3
clone_size: many
v_call: TRBV12-3/TRBV12-4

cdr3_nt: TGCAGCGTTGAAGGACTAGCGGGATTCTCCTACAATGAGCAGTTCTTC
cdr3_aa: CSVEGLAGFSYNEQFF
d_call: TRBD2
j_call: TRBJ2-1
clone_size: many
v_call: TRBV29-1

cdr3_nt: TGCAGCGTTGAAGATCTTGGAGAAGGGCAGTTCTTC
cdr3_aa: CSVEDLGEGQFF
d_call: -
j_call: TRBJ2-1
clone_size: -
v_call: TRBV29-1

cdr3_nt: TGTGCTAGCGCCCGGGTGAACACTGAAGCTTTCTTT
cdr3_aa: CASARVNTEAFF
d_call: -
j_call: TRBJ1-1
clone_size: few
v_call: TRBV5-6

cdr3_nt: TGTGCCAGCAGTTCCGAGCTGGAGTGGTTCTTC
cdr3_aa: CASSSELEWFF
d_call: -
j_call: TRBJ2-1
clone_size: -
v_call: TRBV27

cdr3_nt: TGTGCCAGCAGCCAATGGGAGGGAGGAACTGAAGCTTTCTTT
cdr3_aa: CASSQWEGGTEAFF
d_call: -
j_call: TRBJ1-1
clone_size: many
v_call: TRBV3-1

cdr3_nt: TGTGCCAGCAGGATAGCGGGGTGGGTCTCCTACGAGCAGTACTTC
cdr3_aa: CASRIAGWVSYEQYF
d_call: TRBD2
j_call: TRBJ2-7
clone_size: -
v_call: TRBV2

cdr3_nt: TGCGCCAGCAGCCAGGACAGGTGGTTAAACATTCAGTACTTC
cdr3_aa: CASSQDRWLNIQYF
d_call: TRBD1
j_call: TRBJ2-4
clone_size: many
v_call: TRBV4-3

cdr3_nt: TGCAGTGCTATCGGGACAGGATACGAGCAGTACTTC
cdr3_aa: CSAIGTGYEQYF
d_call: TRBD1
j_call: TRBJ2-7
clone_size: -
v_call: TRBV20-1

cdr3_nt: TGTGCCAGCAGCTTAGCGGACAGGGGGCTGGAGACCCAGTACTTC
cdr3_aa: CASSLADRGLETQYF
d_call: TRBD1
j_call: TRBJ2-5
clone_size: -
v_call: TRBV11-2

cdr3_nt: TGTGCCAGCAACGGCTATAAACAGGGGGCGATCACCGGGGAGCTGTTTTTT
cdr3_aa: CASNGYKQGAITGELFF
d_call: TRBD1
j_call: TRBJ2-2
clone_size: many
v_call: TRBV6-1

cdr3_nt: TGCGCCAGCAGCCAAGATCTTAGTGGCCTCAATGAGCAGTTCTTC
cdr3_aa: CASSQDLSGLNEQFF
d_call: -
j_call: TRBJ2-1
clone_size: many
v_call: TRBV4-1

cdr3_nt: TGTGCCAGCAGCGTAGCAGGGGAAAGTCACACCATATATTTT
cdr3_aa: CASSVAGESHTIYF
d_call: -
j_call: TRBJ1-3
clone_size: few
v_call: TRBV9

cdr3_nt: TGTGCCAGCAGCTTCGACGCAAGAAGAATAAATCAAGAGACCCAGTACTTC
cdr3_aa: CASSFDARRINQETQYF
d_call: -
j_call: TRBJ2-5
clone_size: -
v_call: TRBV7-8

cdr3_nt: TGCAGTGCTATCCCCGGCTTTACGTACAGGGGCAATCAGCCCCAGCATTTT
cdr3_aa: CSAIPGFTYRGNQPQHF
d_call: -
j_call: TRBJ1-5
clone_size: once
v_call: TRBV20-1

cdr3_nt: TGCAGTGCTAGAGTGGGGGGAAGCTCCTACAATGAGCAGTTCTTC
cdr3_aa: CSARVGGSSYNEQFF
d_call: -
j_call: TRBJ2-1
clone_size: -
v_call: TRBV20-1

cdr3_nt: TGTGCCAGCAGCCCTAGGACAGGGTATACGGAGACCCAGTACTTC
cdr3_aa: CASSPRTGYTETQYF
d_call: TRBD1
j_call: TRBJ2-5
clone_size: -
v_call: TRBV7-9

cdr3_nt: TGTGCCAGTAGTATCGATACAGGGATCACTGAAGCTTTCTTT
cdr3_aa: CASSIDTGITEAFF
d_call: -
j_call: TRBJ1-1
clone_size: -
v_call: TRBV19

cdr3_nt: TGTGCCAGCAGTTTGGGAACTAGCACAGATACGCAGTATTTT
cdr3_aa: CASSLGTSTDTQYF
d_call: -
j_call: TRBJ2-3
clone_size: many
v_call: TRBV28

cdr3_nt: TGTGCCATCAGTGAGTCTCAGGGAACCGGGGAGCTGTTTTTT
cdr3_aa: CAISESQGTGELFF
d_call: -
j_call: TRBJ2-2
clone_size: many
v_call: TRBV10-3

cdr3_nt: TGTGCCAGCAGTCCTGCTCCGTACGATGAGCAGTTCTTC
cdr3_aa: CASSPAPYDEQFF
d_call: -
j_call: TRBJ2-1
clone_size: -
v_call: TRBV19

cdr3_nt: TGTGCCAGCAGCTTAGACCTTCCAGGCTCTGATAACAATGAGCAGTTCTTC
cdr3_aa: CASSLDLPGSDNNEQFF
d_call: -
j_call: TRBJ2-1
clone_size: few
v_call: TRBV11-2

cdr3_nt: TGCAGCGTTGAAGATAGGGGGGCCAGAGTACCCTACGAGCAGTACTTC
cdr3_aa: CSVEDRGARVPYEQYF
d_call: -
j_call: TRBJ2-7
clone_size: -
v_call: TRBV29-1

cdr3_nt: TGTGCCAGCAGCACTACAGGTGAAGCTGGGGCCAACGTCCTGACTTTC
cdr3_aa: CASSTTGEAGANVLTF
d_call: -
j_call: TRBJ2-6
clone_size: -
v_call: TRBV5-6

cdr3_nt: TGCGCCAGCAGCACATCACAGGGTTTGGAATACGAGCAGTACTTC
cdr3_aa: CASSTSQGLEYEQYF
d_call: -
j_call: TRBJ2-7
clone_size: few
v_call: TRBV5-1

cdr3_nt: TGTGCCAGCAGCCATACGACAAGACCCGACAGGAGATACGAGCAGTACTTC
cdr3_aa: CASSHTTRPDRRYEQYF
d_call: -
j_call: TRBJ2-7
clone_size: -
v_call: TRBV7-9

cdr3_nt: TGTGCCAGCAGTTTAAGGCACATCCAAGAGACCCAGTACTTC
cdr3_aa: CASSLRHIQETQYF
d_call: -
j_call: TRBJ2-5
clone_size: many
v_call: TRBV12-3/TRBV12-4

cdr3_nt: TGTGCCACCAGTGAGACAGGGGGCGCAGCGGACATTCAGTACTTC
cdr3_aa: CATSETGGAADIQYF
d_call: TRBD1
j_call: TRBJ2-4
clone_size: many
v_call: TRBV15

cdr3_nt: TGTGCCAGCAGCCCCCTCGGACAGGGGGCAGATACGCAGTATTTT
cdr3_aa: CASSPLGQGADTQYF
d_call: TRBD1
j_call: TRBJ2-3
clone_size: few
v_call: TRBV3-1

cdr3_nt: TGTGCCAGCAGGGCTAGCGGGCCGGGGGATGAGCAGTTCTTC
cdr3_aa: CASRASGPGDEQFF
d_call: TRBD2
j_call: TRBJ2-1
clone_size: many
v_call: TRBV7-9

cdr3_nt: TGTGCCAGTAGTATTAGCGAGCAGGGCTCCTACAATGAGCAGTTCTTC
cdr3_aa: CASSISEQGSYNEQFF
d_call: -
j_call: TRBJ2-1
clone_size: few
v_call: TRBV19

cdr3_nt: TGCGCCAGCAGCCAAGACTGGACAGACAATGAGCAGTTCTTC
cdr3_aa: CASSQDWTDNEQFF
d_call: -
j_call: TRBJ2-1
clone_size: many
v_call: TRBV4-3

cdr3_nt: TGTGCCAGCAGCGTGGACGGGACACCCCTTAATAGGGAGCCGTTTTTT
cdr3_aa: CASSVDGTPLNREPFF
d_call: -
j_call: TRBJ2-2
clone_size: -
v_call: TRBV9

cdr3_nt: TGTGCCAGCAGCTCGATGAAGGTCACAGGTCCCGGGGAGCTGTTTTTT
cdr3_aa: CASSSMKVTGPGELFF
d_call: -
j_call: TRBJ2-2
clone_size: few
v_call: TRBV5-6

cdr3_nt: TGTGCCAGCAGTCTACAGGGAACAACCTACGAGCAGTACTTC
cdr3_aa: CASSLQGTTYEQYF
d_call: -
j_call: TRBJ2-7
clone_size: many
v_call: TRBV5-5

cdr3_nt: TGCAGTGCCTCAGGGGGGCTAGGAGATACGCAGTATTTT
cdr3_aa: CSASGGLGDTQYF
d_call: -
j_call: TRBJ2-3
clone_size: -
v_call: TRBV20-1

cdr3_nt: TGTGCCAGCAGAACGGGGGGACTAGCGGGGGGGCTGGACACAGATACGCAGTATTTT
cdr3_aa: CASRTGGLAGGLDTDTQYF
d_call: TRBD2
j_call: TRBJ2-3
clone_size: few
v_call: TRBV4-2

cdr3_nt: TGTGCCAGCAGCACTTACCGGGACAGTTGTGAACTACGCGAGCAGTACTTC
cdr3_aa: CASSTYRDSCELREQYF
d_call: -
j_call: TRBJ2-7
clone_size: -
v_call: TRBV21-1

cdr3_nt: TGTGCCAGCAGCTTGCGCGGGAGTTTGGTTGAGCAGTTCTTC
cdr3_aa: CASSLRGSLVEQFF
d_call: TRBD2
j_call: TRBJ2-1
clone_size: -
v_call: TRBV11-3

cdr3_nt: TGTGCCTGGAGTGTATCGGCGAACACCGGGGAGCTGTTTTTT
cdr3_aa: CAWSVSANTGELFF
d_call: -
j_call: TRBJ2-2
clone_size: -
v_call: TRBV30

cdr3_nt: TGTGCCAGCAGTTTAGCGGGAGTGCCCGGGGAGCTGTTTTTT
cdr3_aa: CASSLAGVPGELFF
d_call: TRBD2
j_call: TRBJ2-2
clone_size: many
v_call: TRBV27

cdr3_nt: TGCGCCAGCAGCCAAGGGTGGGGTTACAATGAGCAGTTCTTC
cdr3_aa: CASSQGWGYNEQFF
d_call: -
j_call: TRBJ2-1
clone_size: many
v_call: TRBV4-3